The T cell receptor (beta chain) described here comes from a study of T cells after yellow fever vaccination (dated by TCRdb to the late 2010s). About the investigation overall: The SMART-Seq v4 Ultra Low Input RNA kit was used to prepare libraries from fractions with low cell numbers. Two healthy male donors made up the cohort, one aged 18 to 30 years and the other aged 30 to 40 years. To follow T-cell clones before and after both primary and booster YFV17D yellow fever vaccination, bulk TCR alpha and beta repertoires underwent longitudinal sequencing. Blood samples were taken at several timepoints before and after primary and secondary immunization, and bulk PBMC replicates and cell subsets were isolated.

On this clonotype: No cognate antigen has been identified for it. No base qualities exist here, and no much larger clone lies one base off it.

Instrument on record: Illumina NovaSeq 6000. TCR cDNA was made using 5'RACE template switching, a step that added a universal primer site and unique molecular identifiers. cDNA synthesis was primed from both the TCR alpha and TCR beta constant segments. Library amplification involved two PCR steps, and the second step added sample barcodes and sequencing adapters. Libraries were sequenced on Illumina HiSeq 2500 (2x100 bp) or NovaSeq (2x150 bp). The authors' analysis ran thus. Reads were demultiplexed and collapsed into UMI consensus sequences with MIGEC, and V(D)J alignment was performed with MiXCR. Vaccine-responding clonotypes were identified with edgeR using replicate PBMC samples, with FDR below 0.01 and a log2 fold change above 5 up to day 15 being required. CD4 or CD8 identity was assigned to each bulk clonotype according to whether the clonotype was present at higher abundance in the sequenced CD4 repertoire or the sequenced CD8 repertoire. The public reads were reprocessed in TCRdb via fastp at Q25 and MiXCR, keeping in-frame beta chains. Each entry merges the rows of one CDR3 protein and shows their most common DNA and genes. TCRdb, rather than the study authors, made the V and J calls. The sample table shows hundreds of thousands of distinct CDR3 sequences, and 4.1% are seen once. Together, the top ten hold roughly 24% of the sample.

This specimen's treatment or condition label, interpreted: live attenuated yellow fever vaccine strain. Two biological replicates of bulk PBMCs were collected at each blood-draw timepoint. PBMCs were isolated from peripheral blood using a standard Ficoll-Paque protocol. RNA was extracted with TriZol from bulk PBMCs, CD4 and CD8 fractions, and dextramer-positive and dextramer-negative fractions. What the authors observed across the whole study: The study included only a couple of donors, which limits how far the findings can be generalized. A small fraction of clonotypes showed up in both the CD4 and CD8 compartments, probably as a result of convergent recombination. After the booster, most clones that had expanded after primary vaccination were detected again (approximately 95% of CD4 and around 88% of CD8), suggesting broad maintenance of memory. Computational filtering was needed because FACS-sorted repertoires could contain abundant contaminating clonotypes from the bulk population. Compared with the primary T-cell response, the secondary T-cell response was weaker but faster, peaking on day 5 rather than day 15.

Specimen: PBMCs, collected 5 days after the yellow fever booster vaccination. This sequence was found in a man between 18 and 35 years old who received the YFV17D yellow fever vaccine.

Read as DNA, the sequence is TGTGCCAGCAGCCAACAGGTTGCTGGAAACACCATATATTTT. It codes for CASSQQVAGNTIYF. The chain employs TRBV14 and TRBJ1-3, with no reliable assignment of the D segment. CDR1 is given as SGHDN and CDR2 as FVKESK, both from the germline V gene. The trim is 2 bases for V and 2 bases for J, with a gap of 7 bases between the germline ends. The CDR3 goes from the cysteine to the phenylalanine over 14 residues. The DNA shown is the 42-base CDR3, in frame from base 1. Reference TRBV14 and TRBJ1-3 proteins supply the regions before and after the CDR3; the full variable domain is: EAGVTQFPSHSVIEKGQTVTLRCDPISGHDNLYWYRRVMGKEIKFLLHFVKESKQDESGMPNNRFLAERTGGTYSTLKVQPAELEDSGVYFCASSQQVAGNTIYFGEGSWLTVV.